This entry lists 27 T cell receptor beta chains sequenced from one sample in a study of T cells in Graves' hyperthyroidism and ophthalmopathy (dated by TCRdb to the late 2010s). The library came from multiplex PCR. The sequencer was an Illumina HiSeq 2000. The TCR beta CDR3 regions were amplified from the RNA transcripts. A first-round RT-PCR of the TCR CDR3 used the HTBI primer set with the Qiagen OneStep RT-PCR kit. Clones were called with MiXCR by TCRdb after fastp trimmed the public reads at Q25, and only in-frame beta chains were retained. For every CDR3 protein sequence, its rows merge into one entry that carries the most common genes and DNA. The sample includes 350,000 to 450,000 distinct CDR3 sequences, with over 11% observed a single time. Of the sample, more than 9.5% is held by the ten largest clones. Sequenced sample: blood. The receptors were sampled from a woman aged 60-75 years with Graves' hyperthyroidism.

The rearrangement links TRBV7-2 to TRBJ2-6; unclear D gene. The V gene lost 5 bases and the J gene lost 0 bases, with 8 bases spanning the gap. This CDR3 is built from 15 residues. The germline CDR1 and CDR2 sequences are SGHTA and FQGNSA. CDR3 amino acids: CASSQVNSGANVLTF. CDR3 bases: TGTGCCAGCAGCCAAGTGAACTCTGGGGCCAACGTCCTGACTTTC.

This clonotype was counted between two and nine times. One end of the junction is discordant with germline, which a read error may explain. The chain is built from TRBV19 and TRBJ1-1; D unresolved. The CDR3 extends over 13 amino acids. The V gene's germline CDR1 is LNHDA and CDR2 SQIVND (reference sequence). In DNA form, the CDR3 reads TGTGCCAGCAGTAGGTTAGAGAACACTGAAGCTTTCTTT. This codes for CASSRLENTEAFF.

The table lists this clonotype with many counts. The chain joins TRBV12-5 to TRBJ2-7; possibly TRBD1 for D (11 bases). Trimming shortened V by 0 bases and J by 6 bases, and 39 bases separated the two germline ends. Germline CDR1 is LGHNT and CDR2 is FRNRAP. The CDR3 length is 23 residues. The CDR3 DNA sequence: TGTGCTAGTGGTTTGGTACGGACAGGGGGCGGGTCTAGCGGGAGACTATTCCCTGGCGAGCAGTACTTC. The encoded protein is CASGLVRTGGGSSGRLFPGEQYF.

Many counts were recorded for this clonotype. The rearrangement joins TRBV12-3 or TRBV12-4 to TRBJ2-7; D is unclear. This CDR3 has 11 residues. The V gene lost 6 bases and the J gene lost 6 bases, with 9 bases spanning the gap. The CDR3 protein is CASRGTGEQYF. CDR3 nucleotides: TGTGCCAGCAGGGGAACTGGCGAGCAGTACTTC.

This clonotype was counted many times. This rearrangement joins TRBV4-2 to TRBJ2-7; TRBD2 aligns across 13 bases. J was trimmed by 6 bases and V by 4 bases; bases with no gene match: 12. The CDR3 runs to 17 residues. CDR1 and CDR2 from the germline V gene are LGHNA and YNFKEQ. The CDR3 region has the DNA TGTGCCAGCAGCCTCCTAACGGGGACTAGCGGGAATTCCGAGCAGTACTTC. This translates into CASSLLTGTSGNSEQYF.

This clonotype was observed at least ten times. The gene calls are TRBV13 and TRBJ2-7, with 9 bases identical to TRBD1. The V gene's germline CDR1 is PRHDT and CDR2 FYEKMQ (reference sequence). This CDR3 region has 14 residues. V shed 5 bases and J 2 bases; nucleotides not matched to a gene: 4. In nucleotides, the CDR3 is TGTGCCAGCAGCCTTCGGACAGGGGCCTACGAGCAGTACTTC. Protein: CASSLRTGAYEQYF.

This clonotype has a count of ten or more. The chain recombines TRBV29-1 with TRBJ2-1; TRBD2 might be the D (7 bases). Germline V lookup: CDR1 SQVTM, CDR2 ANQGSEA. The CDR3 length is 14 residues. The V end was cut by 6 bases, the J end by 7 bases, with 19 bases between. This CDR3 reads CSVRRGAPWNEQFF. CDR3 coding DNA: TGCAGCGTCCGACGGGGGGCTCCTTGGAATGAGCAGTTCTTC.

The V gene is TRBV10-3, the J gene TRBJ1-2, with D perhaps matching TRBD1 (5 bases). Germline assignment: CDR1 ENHRY and CDR2 SYGVKD. This CDR3 comprises 12 residues. V was trimmed by 3 bases and J by 6 bases, leaving 8 bases between them. The CDR3 DNA sequence: TGTGCCATCAGTGATCGGGGGGATGGCTACACCTTC. Its protein is CAISDRGDGYTF.

J is TRBJ1-1 and V is TRBV6-6; 10 bases align to TRBD1. J was trimmed by 4 bases and V by 0 bases; bases with no gene match: 8. The germline V gene has CDR1 MNHNY and CDR2 SVGAGI (reference sequence). The CDR3 covers 17 residues. CDR3 region: CASSYSRRQGAITEAFF. The CDR3 nucleotides read TGTGCCAGCAGTTACTCGAGGCGACAGGGGGCGATCACTGAAGCTTTCTTT.

This chain connects TRBV12-3 or TRBV12-4 to TRBJ2-1, with a weak D call TRBD2 (6 bases). CDR3 size: 14 residues. V was clipped by 6 bases and J by 6 bases, with 15 bases between them. The chain's CDR3 is CASRIGTPPNEQFF. CDR3 in DNA: TGTGCCAGCAGAATCGGGACTCCCCCCAATGAGCAGTTCTTC.

This clonotype was recorded a few times. The chain recombines TRBV18 with TRBJ1-4; D remains ambiguous. CDR1 and CDR2 (germline): KGHSH, LQKENI. V lost 1 base to trimming and J lost 0 bases, with 6 bases between them. This CDR3 has 15 residues. This CDR3 reads CASSPLQATNEKLFF. The CDR3 DNA reads TGTGCCAGCTCACCACTACAAGCAACTAATGAAAAACTGTTTTTT.

This chain uses TRBV24-1 with TRBJ2-6; possible D gene TRBD1, 5 bases. CDR1 and CDR2 from the germline V gene are KGHDR and SFDVKD. The CDR3 totals 15 residues. The V end was cut by 3 bases, the J end by 2 bases, with 7 bases between. CDR3 DNA: TGTGCCACCAGTGATCAGGGTGCTGGGGCCAACGTCCTGACTTTC. Translating it yields CATSDQGAGANVLTF.

This clonotype was observed a few times. The rearrangement links TRBV30 to TRBJ1-2; TRBD1 might be the D (5 bases). The CDR3 consists of 9 residues. The germline V and J ends were trimmed by 8 bases and 7 bases, with 8 bases remaining between them. From germline, CDR1 is GTSNPN and CDR2 SVGIG (reference sequence). Here the CDR3 reads CAEDIGYTF. For the CDR3, the DNA is TGTGCCGAGGACATTGGCTACACCTTC.

This clonotype was detected ten times or more. The chain joins TRBV10-1 to TRBJ2-5; TRBD1 aligns across 7 bases. The CDR3 has 13 residues. V shed 0 bases and J 5 bases; nucleotides not matched to a gene: 0. Germline V gene sequence: CDR1 WNHNN, CDR2 SYGVQD (reference sequence). CDR3 protein: CASSESRGETQYF. Written as DNA, the CDR3 is TGCGCCAGCAGTGAGTCCAGGGGGGAGACCCAGTACTTC.

This clonotype occurred many times. The CDR3 sequence: CASDRDFTEAFF. CDR3 coding DNA: TGTGCCTCCGACCGGGACTTTACTGAAGCTTTCTTT. This rearrangement joins TRBV30 to TRBJ1-1; TRBD1 is a possible D gene (5 bases). CDR3 length: 12 residues. Germline CDR1 GTSNPN, CDR2 SVGIG (reference sequence). Trimming took 7 bases from V and 5 from J, leaving 14 bases between them.

J is TRBJ2-7 and V is TRBV15; D remains unclear. V gave up 1 base and J gave up 0 bases, with 7 bases separating them. CDR3 size: 14 residues. Germline V lookup: CDR1 LNHNV, CDR2 YYDKDF (reference sequence). The CDR3 spells CATSRVAYSYEQYF. Written as DNA, the CDR3 is TGTGCCACCAGCAGAGTCGCGTACTCCTACGAGCAGTACTTC.

This clonotype was observed many times. The gene calls are TRBV3-1 and TRBJ2-7, with 8 bases lining up with TRBD2. The germline V gene has CDR1 LGHDT and CDR2 YNNKEL (reference sequence). CDR3 length equals 11 residues. Trimming cost V 8 bases and J 3 bases; bases outside gene matches: 0. The CDR3 loop is CASRGGYEQYF. The CDR3 coding sequence is TGTGCCAGCCGGGGGGGCTACGAGCAGTACTTC.

The J gene is TRBJ2-2, the V gene TRBV14; D gene unclear. Germline lookup yields CDR1 SGHDN and CDR2 FVKESK. The V end lost 4 bases, the J end lost 4 bases, and 13 bases lay between the germline ends. The CDR3 totals 15 residues. As DNA, the CDR3 is TGTGCCAGCAGCCGAGAGGAGTGGGGCACCGGGGAGCTGTTTTTT. Its translation is CASSREEWGTGELFF. Together with reference TRBV14 and TRBJ2-2, the CDR3 gives the full variable domain: EAGVTQFPSHSVIEKGQTVTLRCDPISGHDNLYWYRRVMGKEIKFLLHFVKESKQDESGMPNNRFLAERTGGTYSTLKVQPAELEDSGVYFCASSREEWGTGELFFGEGSRLTVL.

The chain employs TRBV20-1 and TRBJ2-3, with D perhaps matching TRBD2 (7 bases). CDR3 size: 15 residues. Deletions cut 0 bases from V and 4 bases from J, with 14 bases between. Germline assignment: CDR1 DFQATT and CDR2 SNEGSKA (reference sequence). The CDR3, as DNA: TGCAGTGCTAGAGATCTACGGGGGGCCTCAGATACGCAGTATTTT. It specifies CSARDLRGASDTQYF.

This clonotype was picked up a small number of times. The chain couples TRBV24-1 to TRBJ2-2, with 8 bases aligning to TRBD2. The germline V gene has CDR1 KGHDR and CDR2 SFDVKD. The CDR3 is 17 amino acids. After removal of 3 bases from V and 4 bases from J, the junction contained 9 bases not matched to a gene. CDR3 DNA sequence: TGTGCCACCAGTGATCGGACAGCGGGAGTTGGCACCGGGGAGCTGTTTTTT. Its translation: CATSDRTAGVGTGELFF.

This clonotype has at least ten counts. The gene calls are TRBV2 and TRBJ2-7; TRBD1 agrees at 8 bases. There are 14 residues in the CDR3. The V gene end was trimmed by 4 bases and the J gene end by 0 bases; junction bases not matched to a gene: 2. The germline CDR1 and CDR2 sequences are SNHLY and FYNNEI. As DNA, the CDR3 is TGTGCCAGCAGTGGGGACAGGACCTCCTACGAGCAGTACTTC. Encoded protein: CASSGDRTSYEQYF.

In its sample, this clonotype was seen many times. V usage is TRBV9 and J usage is TRBJ2-1, with no clear D. Trimming removed 3 bases at V and 10 bases at J, with 5 bases between. Germline CDR1 reads SGDLS; CDR2 reads YYNGEE. The CDR3 has 10 amino acids. CDR3 in DNA: TGTGCCAGCAGCGAACCAGAGCAGTTCTTC. As protein: CASSEPEQFF.

This clonotype was observed a few times. The rearrangement joins TRBV11-2 to TRBJ2-3, with D hard to call. V lost 8 bases, J lost 5 bases, and 11 bases lay in between. In germline, CDR1 is SGHAT, CDR2 FQNNGV. The CDR3 is 12 amino acids. The CDR3 DNA reads as TGTGCCAGCTATATGGTGGGAGATACGCAGTATTTT. Protein: CASYMVGDTQYF. The full variable domain, with the rest looked up from reference TRBV11-2 and TRBJ2-3, is EAGVAQSPRYKIIEKRQSVAFWCNPISGHATLYWYQQILGQGPKLLIQFQNNGVVDDSQLPKDRFSAERLKGVDSTLKIQPAKLEDSAVYLCASYMVGDTQYFGPGTRLTVL.

CDR3 DNA sequence: TGTGCCAGCAGCCTGGGTGAGGAGCAGTTCTTC. Translated, it gives CASSLGEEQFF. This sequence joins TRBV7-9 and TRBJ2-1; unclear D gene. Germline CDR1 is SEHNR and CDR2 is FQNEAQ (reference sequence). CDR3 length: 11 residues. Trimming cost V 5 bases and J 10 bases, with 9 bases left between them.

This clonotype was detected ten times or more. The chain joins TRBV5-1 to TRBJ2-1; D perhaps matches TRBD1 (6 bases). This CDR3 is built from 14 residues. The V and J ends lost 0 bases and 7 bases respectively, with 11 bases between them. Germline CDR1 reads SGHRS; CDR2 reads YFSETQ. CDR3 residues: CASSLASQGNEQFF. The CDR3 nucleotides are TGCGCCAGCAGCTTGGCCTCCCAGGGGAATGAGCAGTTCTTC.

The CDR3 DNA reads TGTGCCAGCAGTTTATCAACCCCTGCGGCTTTCTTT. Translated, it gives CASSLSTPAAFF. V gene TRBV12-3 or TRBV12-4 combines with J gene TRBJ1-1, with D uncertain. Trimming took off 2 bases at V and 11 bases at J, with 12 bases between the two ends. The CDR3 loop spans 12 amino acids.

The genes are TRBV11-2 and TRBJ2-7, with 8 bases fitting TRBD2. The CDR3 has 15 amino acids. V shed 5 bases and J 2 bases; nucleotides not matched to a gene: 8. Germline-derived CDR1 and CDR2 are SGHAT and FQNNGV. DNA for the CDR3: TGTGCCAGCAGCAGGACTAGCTTGGGGACCTACGAGCAGTACTTC. Encoded protein: CASSRTSLGTYEQYF.